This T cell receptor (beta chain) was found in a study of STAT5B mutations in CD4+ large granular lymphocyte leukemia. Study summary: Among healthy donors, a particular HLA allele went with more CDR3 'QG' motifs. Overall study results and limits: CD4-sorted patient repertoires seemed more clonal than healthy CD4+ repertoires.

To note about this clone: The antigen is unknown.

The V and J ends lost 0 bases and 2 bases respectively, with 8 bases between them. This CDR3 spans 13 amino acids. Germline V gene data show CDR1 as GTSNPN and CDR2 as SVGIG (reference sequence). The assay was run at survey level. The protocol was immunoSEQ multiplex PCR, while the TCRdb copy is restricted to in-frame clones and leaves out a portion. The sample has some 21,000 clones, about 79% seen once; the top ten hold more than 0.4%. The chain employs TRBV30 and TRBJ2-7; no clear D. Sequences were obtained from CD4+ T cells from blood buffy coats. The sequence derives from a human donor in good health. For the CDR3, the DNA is TGTGCCTGGAGTGTACTGGATCCCTACGAGCAGTACTTC. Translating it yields CAWSVLDPYEQYF. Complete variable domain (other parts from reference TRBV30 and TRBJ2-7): SQTIHQWPATLVQPVGSPLSLECTVEGTSNPNLYWYRQAAGRGLQLLFYSVGIGQISSEVPQNLSASRPQDRQFILSSKKLLLSDSGFYLCAWSVLDPYEQYFGPGTRLTVT.